The rows below give T cell receptor beta chains drawn from one sample of a study of control samples from healthy donors and cancer patients. The protocol was immunoSEQ multiplex PCR, while the TCRdb copy is restricted to in-frame clones and leaves out a portion. This sample has roughly 180,000 clones, with around 94% found just once. Sequences were obtained from blood. Receptors were obtained from a woman between 18 and 30 years old in good health. Both conserved end residues are part of each CDR3.

TRBJ2-5 | TRBV5-8 | CASSPSSGRKTQYF
TRBJ1-2 | TRBV25-1 | CASSDGYGYTF
TRBJ2-1 | TRBV12-2 | CASRLAATSGLPYNEQFF
TRBJ1-6 | TRBV7-8 | CASSSRTGASYNSPLHF
TRBJ1-2 | TRBV10-3 | CAISDTGRPIILYGYTF
TRBJ1-5 | TRBV7-2 | CASSLDGDRGHSNQPQHF
TRBJ1-2 | TRBV6-1 | CASSGGRVGDYGYTF
TRBJ2-1 | TRBV2 | CAIRGGNEQFF
TRBJ2-1 | TRBV4-1 | CASSQRTSPNEQFF
TRBJ2-1 | TRBV5-1 | CASSSWAGSPSNEQFF
TRBJ1-5 | TRBV10-3 | CAISEGNQPQHF
TRBJ1-6 | TRBV7-2 | CASSLRNSPLHF
TRBJ1-1 | TRBV2 | CASKQTGIGATEAFF
TRBJ1-1 | TRBV19 | CASSYPTGGAMNTEAFF
TRBJ2-1 | TRBV9 | CASSVSGGIWDEQFF
TRBJ1-5 | TRBV28 | CASSRGQLNQPQHF
TRBJ1-2 | TRBV5-1 | CASSSFQGGGYTF
TRBJ2-7 | TRBV18 | CASSPYTGEEQYF
TRBJ2-7 | TRBV10-3 | CATSDPWMGVNEQYF
TRBJ1-1 | TRBV4-2 | CASSPTFLNTEAFF
TRBJ2-7 | TRBV14 | CASSQPTGTSGIYF
TRBJ1-2 | TRBV29-1 | CSVERGTLYGYTF
TRBJ1-6 | TRBV14 | CASSQDGGGFSSPLHF
TRBJ1-3 | TRBV19 | CASFKASGNTIYF
TRBJ1-2 | TRBV19 | CASSPQVPNYGYTF
TRBJ2-6 | TRBV4-3 | CASSQDLSPAGANVLTF
TRBJ2-2 | TRBV7-2 | CASSRGLGVTGELFF
TRBJ1-5 | TRBV28 | CATTVYSGTGSQPQHF
TRBJ2-5 | TRBV6-5 | CASSSFPGQGGHQYF
TRBJ2-3 | TRBV6-5 | CASSRTSGLPNHF
TRBJ2-3 | TRBV2 | CASSPRDLSDTQYF
TRBJ1-2 | TRBV6-1 | CASSEGGYYGYTF
TRBJ1-2 | TRBV7-2 | CASSSYRGGWDGYTF
TRBJ2-1 | TRBV19 | CASSIRLAGLKSDEQFF
TRBJ2-1 | TRBV29-1 | CSVRQGVEQFF
TRBJ1-5 | TRBV6-5 | CASSRGVRGGQPQHF
TRBJ2-3 | TRBV28 | CASSQGGQGFPDTQYF
TRBJ2-6 | TRBV19 | CASSQSGGANVLTF
TRBJ2-3 | TRBV5-5 | CASSLGTGGRNTQYF
TRBJ2-3 | TRBV6-4 | CASSDLVGAQQYF
TRBJ1-1 | TRBV2 | CASSEALQGVEAFF
TRBJ1-3 | TRBV7-2 | CASSLTPDLAYSGNTIYF
TRBJ2-7 | TRBV7-9 | CASSLAQGGNEQYF
TRBJ2-5 | TRBV18 | CASSAQPKGAGETQYF
TRBJ1-2 | TRBV4-2 | CASSQDKVGYGYTF
TRBJ1-2 | TRBV28 | CASSLFSGRGTGYTF
TRBJ2-7 | TRBV4-1 | CASSQGQPSYEQYF
TRBJ2-5 | TRBV6-2/TRBV6-3 | CASSYLYGGEAQYF
TRBJ1-1 | TRBV13 | CASSPRTTEAFF
TRBJ2-1 | TRBV13 | CASSRTSGGYNEQFF
TRBJ1-3 | TRBV2 | CASIPGQRASGNTIYF
TRBJ2-5 | TRBV29-1 | CSVVGETQYF
TRBJ1-1 | TRBV5-1 | CASSWTAGGTEAFF
TRBJ2-5 | TRBV5-1 | CASSLEGALETQYF